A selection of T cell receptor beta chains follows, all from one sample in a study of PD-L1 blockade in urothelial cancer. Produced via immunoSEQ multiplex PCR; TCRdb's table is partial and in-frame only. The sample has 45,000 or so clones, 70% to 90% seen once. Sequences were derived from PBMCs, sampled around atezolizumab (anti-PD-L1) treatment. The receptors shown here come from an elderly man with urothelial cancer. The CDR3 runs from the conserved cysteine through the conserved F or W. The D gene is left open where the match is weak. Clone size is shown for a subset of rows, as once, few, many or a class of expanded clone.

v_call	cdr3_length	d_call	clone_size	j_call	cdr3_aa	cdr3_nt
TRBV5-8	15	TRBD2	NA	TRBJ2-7	CASSLEAGGPYEQYF	TGTGCCAGCAGCTTAGAAGCGGGAGGACCCTACGAGCAGTACTTC
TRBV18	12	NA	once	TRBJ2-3	CASSSSTDTQYF	TGTGCCAGCTCATCGAGCACAGATACGCAGTATTTT
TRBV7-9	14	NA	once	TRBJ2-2	CASSSRGNTGELFF	TGTGCCAGCAGCTCTCGGGGGAACACCGGGGAGCTGTTTTTT
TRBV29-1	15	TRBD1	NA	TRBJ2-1	CSVRTGQGTYNEQFF	TGCAGCGTTCGAACCGGACAGGGAACCTACAATGAGCAGTTCTTC
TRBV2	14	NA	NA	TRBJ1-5	CASGDGPFNQPQHF	TGTGCCAGCGGAGATGGCCCTTTCAATCAGCCCCAGCATTTT
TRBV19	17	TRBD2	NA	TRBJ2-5	CASSNPRGSGRGETQYF	TGTGCCAGTAGTAACCCCCGCGGTAGCGGGAGGGGAGAGACCCAGTACTTC
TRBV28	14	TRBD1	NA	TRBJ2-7	CATAGGRGGYEQYF	TGTGCCACCGCAGGGGGCCGTGGGGGGTACGAGCAGTACTTC
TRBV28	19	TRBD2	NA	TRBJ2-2	CASSLSLGLALGKIGELFF	TGTGCCAGCAGTTTATCCCTCGGACTAGCGCTGGGGAAGATAGGGGAGCTGTTTTTT
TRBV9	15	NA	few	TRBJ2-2	CASSGGDRNTGELFF	TGTGCCAGCAGCGGCGGGGACAGGAACACCGGGGAGCTGTTTTTT
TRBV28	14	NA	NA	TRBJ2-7	CASRADRLLNEQYF	TGTGCCAGCAGAGCCGACAGACTCCTTAACGAGCAGTACTTC
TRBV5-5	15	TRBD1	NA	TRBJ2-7	CASSAPGTGSYEQYF	TGTGCCAGCAGCGCCCCCGGGACAGGGTCCTACGAGCAGTACTTC
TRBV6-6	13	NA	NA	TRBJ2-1	CASIQGSYNEQFF	TGTGCCAGCATACAGGGCTCCTACAATGAGCAGTTCTTC
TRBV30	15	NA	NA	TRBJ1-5	CACSPTGYSNQPQHF	TGTGCCTGTTCGCCCACAGGGTATAGCAATCAGCCCCAGCATTTT
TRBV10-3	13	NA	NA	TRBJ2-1	CAISESGGIEQFF	TGTGCCATCAGTGAGTCGGGCGGGATTGAGCAGTTCTTC
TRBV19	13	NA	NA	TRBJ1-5	CASRKGGNQPQHF	TGTGCCAGTAGGAAAGGGGGCAATCAGCCCCAGCATTTT
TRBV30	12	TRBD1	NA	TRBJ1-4	CAMDRGNEKLFF	TGTGCCATGGACAGGGGTAATGAAAAACTGTTTTTT
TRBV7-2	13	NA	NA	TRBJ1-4	CASSLGASEKLFF	TGTGCCAGCAGCTTAGGGGCCTCGGAAAAACTGTTTTTT
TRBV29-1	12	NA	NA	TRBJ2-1	CSATKGGNEQFF	TGCAGCGCCACTAAGGGGGGGAATGAGCAGTTCTTC
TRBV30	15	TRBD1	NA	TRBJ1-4	CAWSVQGLPNEKLFF	TGTGCCTGGAGTGTACAGGGGCTTCCTAATGAAAAACTGTTTTTT
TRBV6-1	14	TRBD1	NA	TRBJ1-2	CASSDSSRGNGYTF	TGTGCCAGCAGTGATTCTAGCAGGGGGAATGGCTACACCTTC
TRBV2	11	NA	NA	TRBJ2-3	CASSEALAEYF	TGTGCCAGCAGTGAAGCCCTGGCAGAGTATTTT
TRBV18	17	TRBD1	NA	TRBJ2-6	CASSMGQGASGANVLTF	TGTGCCAGCTCGATGGGACAGGGGGCCAGTGGGGCCAACGTCCTGACTTTC
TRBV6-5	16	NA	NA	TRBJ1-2	CASSYIYRTNNYGYTF	TGTGCCAGCAGTTACATATACAGGACAAACAACTATGGCTACACCTTC
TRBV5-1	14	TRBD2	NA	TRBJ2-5	CASTLGREGETQYF	TGCGCCAGCACTTTGGGCAGGGAGGGGGAGACCCAGTACTTC
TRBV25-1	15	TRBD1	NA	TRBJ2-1	CASSVNPGQGNEQFF	TGTGCCAGCAGTGTAAATCCGGGACAGGGTAATGAGCAGTTCTTC
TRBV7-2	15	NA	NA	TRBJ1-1	CASSLSAGMNTEAFF	TGTGCCAGCAGCTTATCGGCAGGGATGAACACTGAAGCTTTCTTT
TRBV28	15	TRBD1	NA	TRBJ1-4	CASSSNRGTNEKLFF	TGTGCCAGCAGTTCCAACAGGGGTACTAATGAAAAACTGTTTTTT
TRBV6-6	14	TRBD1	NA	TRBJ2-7	CASSIGQGRHEQYF	TGTGCCAGCAGTATCGGACAGGGGCGGCACGAGCAGTACTTC
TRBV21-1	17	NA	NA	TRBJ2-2	CASSKVRGQGATGELFF	TGTGCCAGCAGCAAAGTTCGGGGACAGGGGGCCACCGGGGAGCTGTTTTTT
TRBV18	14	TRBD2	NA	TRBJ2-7	CASSRTSDSYEQYF	TGTGCCAGCTCACGGACTAGCGACTCCTACGAGCAGTACTTC
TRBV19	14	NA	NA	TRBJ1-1	CASSIAGVSTEAFF	TGTGCCAGTAGTATCGCCGGGGTAAGCACTGAAGCTTTCTTT
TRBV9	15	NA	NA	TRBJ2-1	CASSGRDWAGNEQFF	TGTGCCAGCAGCGGGCGGGACTGGGCTGGGAATGAGCAGTTCTTC
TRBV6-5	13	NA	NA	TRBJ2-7	CASSSQPIYEQYF	TGTGCCAGCAGTTCCCAACCTATCTACGAGCAGTACTTC
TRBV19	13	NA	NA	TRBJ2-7	CASSMSGRVEQYF	TGTGCCAGTAGTATGTCGGGTCGGGTCGAGCAGTACTTC
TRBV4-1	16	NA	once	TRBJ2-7	CASSQDPRRNSYEQYF	TGCGCCAGCAGCCAAGACCCGAGGAGGAACTCCTACGAGCAGTACTTC
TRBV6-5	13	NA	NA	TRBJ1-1	CATTAAPRTEAFF	TGTGCCACTACCGCCGCGCCGCGGACTGAAGCTTTCTTT
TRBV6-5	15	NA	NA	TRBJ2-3	CASTQDRQRADTQYF	TGTGCCAGCACCCAAGACAGGCAAAGAGCAGATACGCAGTATTTT
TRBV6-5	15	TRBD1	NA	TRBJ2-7	CASSRDGTESYEQYF	TGTGCCAGCAGCCGAGACGGGACAGAATCCTACGAGCAGTACTTC
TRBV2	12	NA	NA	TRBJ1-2	CASSVGAGGYTF	TGTGCCAGCAGTGTGGGGGCAGGGGGCTACACCTTC
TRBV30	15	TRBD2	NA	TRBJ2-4	CAWSAGLAGVSIQYF	TGTGCCTGGAGTGCCGGACTAGCGGGAGTGAGTATTCAGTACTTC
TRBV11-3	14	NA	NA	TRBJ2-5	CASSLGGSQETQYF	TGTGCCAGCAGCTTAGGCGGCAGTCAAGAGACCCAGTACTTC
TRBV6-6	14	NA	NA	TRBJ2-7	CASSYPGQKDEQYF	TGTGCCAGCAGTTACCCGGGTCAGAAGGACGAGCAGTACTTC
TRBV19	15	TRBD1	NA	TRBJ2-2	CASSIRTGGTGELFF	TGTGCCAGTAGTATCAGGACAGGGGGGACCGGGGAGCTGTTTTTT